These T cell receptor beta chains were read from a single sample in a study of type 1 and type 2 diabetes patients. TCRdb re-called the multiplex PCR reads with MiXCR, one entry per CDR3 protein. This table has about 290,000 distinct CDR3 sequences, around 47% appearing once. Input material: peripheral blood mononuclear cells (PBMCs). Source of these receptors: a young man with type 2 diabetes. The CDR3 runs from the conserved cysteine through the conserved F or W. The order of the fields is V gene, J gene, D gene, clone size, CDR3 DNA, CDR3 protein. A D gene is named only where the DNA matches it firmly. Some rows mark clone size as missing; the rest say once, few, many or name a class of expanded clone.

TRBV5-4	TRBJ2-1	NA	NA	TGTGCCAGCAGCCTCCATGCGGGCCTCGGGCAGTTCTTC	CASSLHAGLGQFF
TRBV19	TRBJ1-2	NA	many	TGTGCCAGTAATCGTGGGCATGGCTACACCTTC	CASNRGHGYTF
TRBV20-1	TRBJ2-3	NA	NA	TGCAGTGCCAGAATTGACAGACCGAGCACAGATACGCAGTATTTT	CSARIDRPSTDTQYF
TRBV5-1	TRBJ2-7	NA	NA	TGCGCCAGCAGCTTGGAACTGGCAGACGAGCAGTACTTC	CASSLELADEQYF
TRBV20-1	TRBJ2-7	TRBD1	NA	TGCAGTACCGGGACAGGGGTCTACGAGCAGTACTTC	CSTGTGVYEQYF
TRBV7-7	TRBJ2-7	NA	few	TGTGCCAGCAGCTTTCGCTTCAAAGGCCCCCTCTACGAGCAGTACTTC	CASSFRFKGPLYEQYF
TRBV2	TRBJ1-2	TRBD1	NA	TGTGCCAGCAGGGCCGGGACAGGGCACTATGGCTACACCTTC	CASRAGTGHYGYTF
TRBV4-2	TRBJ2-2	NA	NA	TGTGCCAGCAGCCAGAACGTCGTTGGGGGGACGGGGGAGCTGTTTTTT	CASSQNVVGGTGELFF
TRBV7-3	TRBJ2-7	NA	NA	TGCGCCAGCAGACACGAAGGGGACTTAACCTACGAGCAGTACTTC	CASRHEGDLTYEQYF
TRBV6-6	TRBJ1-1	NA	NA	TGTGCCAGCAGTTGGTCGGGGACCAGTGAAGCTTTCTTT	CASSWSGTSEAFF
TRBV20-1	TRBJ1-1	TRBD1	NA	TGCAGTGCTAGAGCCAGGGGGATTGTTTCGAGCCCTGAAGCTTTCTTT	CSARARGIVSSPEAFF
TRBV20-1	TRBJ2-3	NA	NA	TGCAGTGCCAACCCCGGCCAAGAGGTTATGACAGATACGCAGTATTTT	CSANPGQEVMTDTQYF
TRBV4-1	TRBJ2-2	NA	NA	TGCGCCAGCAGCCACGTCGACTCCCCCACGGGGGAGCTGTTTTTT	CASSHVDSPTGELFF
TRBV7-2	TRBJ2-2	NA	NA	TGTGCCAGCAGCTTAGGGCAGGGGGGCGGTGGGGAGCTGTTTTTT	CASSLGQGGGGELFF
TRBV19	TRBJ1-2	NA	NA	TGTGCCAGTAGTGTCCCGGGGGGAGACTATGGCTACACCTTC	CASSVPGGDYGYTF
TRBV30	TRBJ2-5	NA	NA	TGTGCCTGGTCCGAAACGGGGCTCGGGACCCAGTACTTC	CAWSETGLGTQYF